The sequence of this T cell receptor beta chain was determined in a study of shared clonotypes between healthy human individuals. General study results and limits: When naive CD4 clonotypes were compared across several donors, 5% to 5.5% were shared. Donor scarcity curtailed the genetic and exposure-history diversity represented herein.

The germline V gene encodes CDR1 MGHRA and CDR2 YSYEKL. The CDR3 extends over 12 amino acids. V was cut by 8 bases and J by 4 bases, with 8 bases left in between. Sequenced by immunoSEQ multiplex PCR; TCRdb stores in-frame clones only, minus some. The table records approximately 600,000 clones, roughly 96% of them present only once. CD45RO-negative, CCR7-positively selected cells formed the naive CD8 fraction, excluding terminally differentiated effector memory CD45RA+ cells. About this clone: Its antigen is as yet unknown.

This receptor was taken from a woman between 25 and 40 years old in good health. The J gene is TRBJ2-2, the V gene TRBV4-1; D is uncertain. Sequencing used naive CD8+ T cells sorted from blood. CDR3 in DNA: TGCGCCAGCGCAGGAAGCACCGGGGAGCTGTTTTTT. Encoded protein: CASAGSTGELFF.